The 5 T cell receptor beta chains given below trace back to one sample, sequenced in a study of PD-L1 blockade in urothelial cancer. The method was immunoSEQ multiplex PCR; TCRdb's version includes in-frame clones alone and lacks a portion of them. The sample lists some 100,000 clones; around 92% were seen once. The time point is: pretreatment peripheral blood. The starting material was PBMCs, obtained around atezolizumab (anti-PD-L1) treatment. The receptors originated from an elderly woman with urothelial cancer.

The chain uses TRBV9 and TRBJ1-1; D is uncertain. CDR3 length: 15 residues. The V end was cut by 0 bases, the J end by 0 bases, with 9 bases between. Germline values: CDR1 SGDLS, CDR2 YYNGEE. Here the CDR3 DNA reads TGTGCCAGCAGCGTAGATCAGTTCATGAACACTGAAGCTTTCTTT. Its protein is CASSVDQFMNTEAFF.

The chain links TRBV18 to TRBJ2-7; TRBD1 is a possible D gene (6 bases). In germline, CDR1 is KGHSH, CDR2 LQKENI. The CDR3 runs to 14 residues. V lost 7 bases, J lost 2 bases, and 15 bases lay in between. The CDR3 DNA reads TGTGCCAGCTTACCGGGACAACAAACCTACGAGCAGTACTTC. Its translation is CASLPGQQTYEQYF.

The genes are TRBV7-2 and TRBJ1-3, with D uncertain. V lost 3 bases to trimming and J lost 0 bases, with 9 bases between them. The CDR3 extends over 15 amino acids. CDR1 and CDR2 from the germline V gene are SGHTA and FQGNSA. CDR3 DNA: TGTGCCAGCAGCTTTGCCGAGGACTCTGGAAACACCATATATTTT. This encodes CASSFAEDSGNTIYF.

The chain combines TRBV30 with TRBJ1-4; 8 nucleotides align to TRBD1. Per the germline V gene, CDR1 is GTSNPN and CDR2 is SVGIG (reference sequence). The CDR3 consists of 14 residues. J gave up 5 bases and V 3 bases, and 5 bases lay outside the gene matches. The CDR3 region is CAWREPGGNEKLFF. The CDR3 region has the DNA TGTGCCTGGAGGGAACCAGGGGGCAATGAAAAACTGTTTTTT.

The CDR3: CAIETSGRAVGNEQFF. The CDR3 nucleotides are TGTGCCATCGAGACTAGCGGGAGAGCAGTTGGCAATGAGCAGTTCTTC. The chain is built from TRBV10-3 and TRBJ2-1, with TRBD2 identical over 12 bases. Germline lookup yields CDR1 ENHRY and CDR2 SYGVKD. There are 16 residues in the CDR3. The ends lost 8 bases at V and 6 bases at J; junction bases unmatched: 11.